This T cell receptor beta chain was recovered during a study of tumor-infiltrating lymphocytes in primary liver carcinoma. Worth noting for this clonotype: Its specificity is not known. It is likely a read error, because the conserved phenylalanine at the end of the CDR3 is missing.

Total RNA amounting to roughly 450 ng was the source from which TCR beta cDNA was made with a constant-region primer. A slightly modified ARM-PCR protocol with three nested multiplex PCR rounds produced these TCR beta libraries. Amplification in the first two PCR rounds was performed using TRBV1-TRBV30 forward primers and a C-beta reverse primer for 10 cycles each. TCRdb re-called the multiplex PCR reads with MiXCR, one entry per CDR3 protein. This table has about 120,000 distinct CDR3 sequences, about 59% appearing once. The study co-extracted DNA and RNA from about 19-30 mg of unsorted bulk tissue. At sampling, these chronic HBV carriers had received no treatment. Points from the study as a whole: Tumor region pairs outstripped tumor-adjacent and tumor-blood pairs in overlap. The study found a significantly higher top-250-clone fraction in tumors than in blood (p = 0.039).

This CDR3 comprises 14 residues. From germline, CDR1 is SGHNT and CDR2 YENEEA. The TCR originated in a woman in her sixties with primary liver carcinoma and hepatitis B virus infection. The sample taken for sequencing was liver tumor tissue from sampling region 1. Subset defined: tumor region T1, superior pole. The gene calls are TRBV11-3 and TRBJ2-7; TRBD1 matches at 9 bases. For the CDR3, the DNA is TGTGCCAGCAGCAGACTCGGACAGGGGTACGGGCAGTACCTC. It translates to CASSRLGQGYGQYL.